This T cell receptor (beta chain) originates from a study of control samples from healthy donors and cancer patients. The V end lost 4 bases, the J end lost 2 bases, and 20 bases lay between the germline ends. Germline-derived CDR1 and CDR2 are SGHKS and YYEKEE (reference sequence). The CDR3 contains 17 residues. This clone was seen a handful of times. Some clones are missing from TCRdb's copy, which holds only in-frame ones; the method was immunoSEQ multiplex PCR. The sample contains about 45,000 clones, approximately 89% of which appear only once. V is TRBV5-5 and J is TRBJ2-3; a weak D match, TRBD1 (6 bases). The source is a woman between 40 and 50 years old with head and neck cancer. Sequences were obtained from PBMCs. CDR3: CASSLAQGRFNTDTQYF. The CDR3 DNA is TGTGCCAGCAGCCTAGCACAGGGACGCTTTAACACAGATACGCAGTATTTT.